This T cell receptor beta chain was identified in a study of blood T cell repertoires in COVID-19. Study background: Sources were T cells, B-cell-depleted T cells, or PBMCs; the material itself was cDNA or gDNA.

The V gene's germline CDR1 is LNHDA and CDR2 SQIVND (reference sequence). This CDR3 is built from 15 residues. V shed 4 bases and J 0 bases; nucleotides not matched to a gene: 4. In the original workflow: Estimation of nucleated cell counts was performed using reference gene primer amplification. The protocol was immunoSEQ multiplex PCR, while the TCRdb copy is restricted to in-frame clones and leaves out a portion. The V and J calls and the clone size are those of that table, but D and trimming were determined from the DNA. The sample lists about 140,000 clones, 88% occurring once. The chain is built from TRBV19 and TRBJ2-7, with TRBD2 matching over 9 bases. The sequence derives from an older woman with acute or convalescent COVID-19. Material: peripheral blood. The CDR3 region is CASSKGLASSYEQYF. DNA of the CDR3: TGTGCCAGTAGTAAGGGACTAGCTAGCTCCTACGAGCAGTACTTC.